One sample yielded the 17 T cell receptor beta chains listed below, sequenced in a study of T cell responses to AZD1222 COVID-19 vaccine. Using immunoSEQ multiplex PCR, the repertoire was profiled, and TCRdb retains in-frame clones only, with some absent. The sample holds approximately 96,000 clones; around nine tenths are singletons and the top ten take 11%. The sample in question was peripheral blood, obtained 28 days after the second AZD1222 dose. The receptors originated from an adult who received the AZD1222 COVID-19 vaccine.

This clone came up once. This chain connects TRBV10-3 to TRBJ2-7; TRBD2 matches 7 bases. The trim removed 2 bases at V and 1 base at J, leaving 11 bases unmatched. The CDR3 extends over 17 amino acids. CDR1 and CDR2 from the germline V gene are ENHRY and SYGVKD. The CDR3 loop is CAISEAPGGTYSYEQYF. The CDR3 DNA reads TGTGCCATCAGTGAGGCCCCCGGGGGGACTTATTCCTACGAGCAGTACTTC.

The chain recombines TRBV30 with TRBJ1-6; D is possibly TRBD1 (5 bases). This CDR3 has 13 residues. Trimming took off 0 bases at V and 9 bases at J, with 9 bases between the two ends. Germline V lookup: CDR1 GTSNPN, CDR2 SVGIG (reference sequence). The CDR3: CAWSVQQGSPLHF. CDR3 sequence (DNA): TGTGCCTGGAGTGTACAGCAGGGTTCACCCCTCCACTTT.

The chain links TRBV28 to TRBJ2-1; D unresolved. The V end was cut by 3 bases, the J end by 8 bases, with 8 bases between. The CDR3 is 12 amino acids. CDR1 is MDHEN and CDR2 is SYDVKM in the germline V gene. Here the CDR3 DNA reads TGTGCCAGCAGTTTCCGGCCCGATGAGCAGTTCTTC. It translates to CASSFRPDEQFF.

This clone is a singleton in its sample. The chain couples TRBV20-1 to TRBJ1-5, with unresolved D. The germline V and J ends were trimmed by 3 bases and 0 bases, with 3 bases remaining between them. The length of the CDR3 is 12 residues. From germline, CDR1 is DFQATT and CDR2 SNEGSKA (reference sequence). This CDR3 reads CSASNSNQPQHF. As DNA, the CDR3 is TGCAGTGCTAGTAATAGCAATCAGCCCCAGCATTTT.

This chain joins TRBV19 and TRBJ1-5; TRBD1 matches 10 bases. The CDR3 extends over 16 amino acids. CDR1 LNHDA and CDR2 SQIVND come from the germline V gene (reference sequence). The V and J ends lost 3 bases and 2 bases, in that order; junction bases with no gene match: 4. Here the CDR3 DNA reads TGTGCCAGTAGTATCACCGGGACAGGGGGCAATCAGCCCCAGCATTTT. Translated: CASSITGTGGNQPQHF.

The chain combines TRBV7-9 with TRBJ1-1; D might be TRBD1 (5 bases). Germline-derived CDR1 and CDR2 are SEHNR and FQNEAQ (reference sequence). Trimming took 8 bases from V and 1 from J, leaving 11 bases between them. This CDR3 region has 13 residues. CDR3 sequence: CASEGWGNTEAFF. The CDR3 DNA sequence: TGTGCCAGCGAGGGGTGGGGGAACACTGAAGCTTTCTTT.

This clone has only one observation. V gene TRBV5-4 combines with J gene TRBJ2-3; 8 bases agree with TRBD1. The CDR3 runs to 14 residues. Looked up from germline, CDR1 is SGHNT and CDR2 is YYREEE (reference sequence). Trimming took 4 bases from V and 1 from J; bases not matched to a gene: 2. The CDR3 reads CASSQGQGTDTQYF. Written as DNA, the CDR3 is TGTGCCAGCAGCCAGGGACAGGGCACAGATACGCAGTATTTT.

The DNA for the CDR3 is TGCGCCAGCAGCCAAGATAATAGCCAGGGGTTCTTGGATGGCTATGGCTACACCTTC. Translating it yields CASSQDNSQGFLDGYGYTF. This sequence joins TRBV4-1 and TRBJ1-2; a weak D match, TRBD1 (6 bases). The germline V gene has CDR1 MGHRA and CDR2 YSYEKL. The CDR3 spans 19 residues. Trimming removed 0 bases at V and 4 bases at J, with 24 bases between.

The sample holds one count of this clone. The chain links TRBV18 to TRBJ2-7; the match to TRBD2 covers 8 bases. The CDR3 extends over 13 amino acids. Trimming cost V 2 bases and J 6 bases; bases outside gene matches: 3. Germline lookup yields CDR1 KGHSH and CDR2 LQKENI. The CDR3 nucleotides read TGTGCCAGCTCACCAGGTACTAGCGGCGAGCAGTACTTC. The encoded protein is CASSPGTSGEQYF.

This sequence joins TRBV7-2 and TRBJ2-3; D is perhaps TRBD2 (5 bases). Trimming stripped 1 base from V and 0 bases from J, with 11 bases between. Germline assignment: CDR1 SGHTA and CDR2 FQGNSA. The CDR3 sequence is 16 residues long. Here the CDR3 reads CASSLGTPRSTDTQYF. For the CDR3, the DNA is TGTGCCAGCAGCTTAGGGACTCCCAGGAGCACAGATACGCAGTATTTT. Full variable domain (missing parts from reference TRBV7-2 and TRBJ2-3): GAGVSQSPSNKVTEKGKDVELRCDPISGHTALYWYRQSLGQGLEFLIYFQGNSAPDKSGLPSDRFSAERTGGSVSTLTIQRTQQEDSAVYLCASSLGTPRSTDTQYFGPGTRLTVL.

In its sample, this clone was seen once. V gene TRBV5-1 combines with J gene TRBJ1-1; D is ambiguous. The CDR3 is 14 residues long. The ends were cut back, 1 base at V and 0 bases at J, with 7 bases in the middle. Germline values: CDR1 SGHRS, CDR2 YFSETQ. The CDR3 spells CASSLSVLNTEAFF. The CDR3 nucleotides are TGCGCCAGCAGCTTGTCGGTGCTGAACACTGAAGCTTTCTTT.

The rearrangement uses TRBV29-1 and TRBJ1-2, with D tentatively TRBD1 (5 bases). The germline CDR1 and CDR2 sequences are SQVTM and ANQGSEA. This CDR3 contains 11 residues. Trimming removed 6 bases at V and 3 bases at J, with 8 bases between. The DNA for the CDR3 is TGCAGCGTAGGGGACCACTATGGCTACACCTTC. Protein: CSVGDHYGYTF.

This clone was detected only a few times. The V and J genes are TRBV5-4 and TRBJ2-2, with D unclear. The CDR3 runs 14 residues. Trimming removed 5 bases from V and 1 base from J, with 9 bases in between. CDR1 and CDR2 (germline): SGHNT, YYREEE (reference sequence). The CDR3 nucleotides read TGTGCCAGCAGTCCCGACTTGAACACCGGGGAGCTGTTTTTT. Protein sequence: CASSPDLNTGELFF.

The rearrangement joins TRBV4-1 to TRBJ1-1; D not certain. Per the germline V gene, CDR1 is MGHRA and CDR2 is YSYEKL. V shed 3 bases and J shed 11 bases, with 19 bases lying between them. The CDR3 runs 14 residues. CDR3 DNA sequence: TGCGCCAGCAGCCACCAGCCCCAGAGGGAGCGTGCTTTCTTT. The encoded protein is CASSHQPQRERAFF.

The chain carries TRBV4-1 and TRBJ2-3, with D maybe TRBD2 (6 bases). The germline V gene encodes CDR1 MGHRA and CDR2 YSYEKL. V was pared by 0 bases and J by 5 bases, with 21 bases between. The CDR3 length is 18 residues. In nucleotides, the CDR3 is TGCGCCAGCAGCCAAGAACCAACATGGACTAACTTGTTAGATACGCAGTATTTT. This gives the protein CASSQEPTWTNLLDTQYF.

The chain combines TRBV30 with TRBJ2-7; 11 nucleotides line up with TRBD2. The junction had 8 bases not matched to a gene; V was cut back by 4 bases and J by 3 bases. The CDR3 is 15 residues long. Germline CDR1 reads GTSNPN; CDR2 reads SVGIG (reference sequence). Here the CDR3 DNA reads TGTGCCTGGACCCAAACTAGCGGGGGTAGCTACGAGCAGTACTTC. It yields the protein CAWTQTSGGSYEQYF. The entire variable domain, with the rest obtained from reference TRBV30 and TRBJ2-7, is as follows: SQTIHQWPATLVQPVGSPLSLECTVEGTSNPNLYWYRQAAGRGLQLLFYSVGIGQISSEVPQNLSASRPQDRQFILSSKKLLLSDSGFYLCAWTQTSGGSYEQYFGPGTRLTVT.

The J gene is TRBJ1-1, the V gene TRBV18, with no clear D. The germline gives CDR1 KGHSH, CDR2 LQKENI. V dropped 0 bases and J dropped 2 bases, with 10 bases sitting between them. The CDR3 is 15 amino acids. This chain's CDR3 is CASSPPSQTNTEAFF. CDR3 sequence (DNA): TGTGCCAGCTCACCACCGAGTCAGACCAACACTGAAGCTTTCTTT.